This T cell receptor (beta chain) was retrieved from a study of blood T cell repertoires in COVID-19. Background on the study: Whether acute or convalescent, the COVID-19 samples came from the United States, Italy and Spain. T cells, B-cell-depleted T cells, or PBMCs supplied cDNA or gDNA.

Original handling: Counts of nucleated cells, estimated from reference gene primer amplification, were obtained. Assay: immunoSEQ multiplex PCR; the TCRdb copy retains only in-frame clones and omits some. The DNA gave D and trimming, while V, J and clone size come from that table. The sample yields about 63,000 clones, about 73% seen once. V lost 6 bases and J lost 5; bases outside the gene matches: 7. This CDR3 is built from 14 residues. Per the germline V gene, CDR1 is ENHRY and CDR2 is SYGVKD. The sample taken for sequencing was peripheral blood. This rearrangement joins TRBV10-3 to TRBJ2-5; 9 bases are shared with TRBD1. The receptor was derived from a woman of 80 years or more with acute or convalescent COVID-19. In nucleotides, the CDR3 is TGTGCCATCAGCGGGGACAGGGTTTCGGAGACCCAGTACTTC. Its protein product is CAISGDRVSETQYF.